The sequence of this T cell receptor (beta chain) was determined in a study of a mutant IDH1 vaccine in newly diagnosed glioma. Turning to the study itself: In weeks 1, 3, 5, 7, 11, 15, 19 and 23, patients were immunized, eight times in all. Once 4-6 weeks had passed after radiotherapy alone, vaccination started, or it started with temozolomide cycles. There were about 62% males and roughly 38% females among treated patients, whose mean age was about 38 years.

Turning to this clone: What it binds is unknown.

Generated by immunoSEQ multiplex PCR, the TCRdb table keeps only in-frame clones and is missing some. The table lists about 29,000 clones, approximately 80% of them singletons. The time point is: week 23, last vaccination. Doses of 300 ug of mutant IDH1 20-mer peptide were given with topical imiquimod. Sequenced here: PBMCs, sampled from a glioma patient whose treatment included an IDH1 peptide vaccine. This clonotype was obtained from a woman aged 18-29 years with glioma.

The CDR3 nucleotides are TGTGCCAGCAGCTTAGAGTTTCGTGGGGCCAACGTCCTGACTTTC. This gives the protein CASSLEFRGANVLTF. The chain uses TRBV7-2 and TRBJ2-6; no clear D gene. The CDR3 extends over 15 amino acids. V was cut by 1 base and J by 3 bases, with 7 bases left in between. Germline loops: CDR1 SGHTA, CDR2 FQGNSA. Combining the CDR3 with reference TRBV7-2 and TRBJ2-6 gives the whole variable domain GAGVSQSPSNKVTEKGKDVELRCDPISGHTALYWYRQSLGQGLEFLIYFQGNSAPDKSGLPSDRFSAERTGGSVSTLTIQRTQQEDSAVYLCASSLEFRGANVLTFGAGSRLTVL.